Listed here is a single TCR beta chain. Its antigen remains unidentified. These data belong to a study of response to subunit inactivated influenza vaccine. General observations from the study: T cells newly recruited by each seasonal influenza vaccination are few, the authors suggested.

The V and J ends lost 1 base and 4 bases respectively, with 11 bases between them. Germline V gene sequence: CDR1 MNHEY, CDR2 SVGAGI. The CDR3 extends over 14 amino acids. TCRdb reanalysed the RT-PCR reads using MiXCR and keeps one entry per CDR3 protein. The sample has a few hundred thousand distinct CDR3 sequences, roughly 7.6% seen once; the top ten hold 10% to 15%. This sequence was found in a man between 50 and 69 years old who received an inactivated influenza vaccine. The input for sequencing was PBMCs from blood, taken around 25 months after vaccination. The chain joins TRBV6-5 to TRBJ2-7, with D unclear. The CDR3 region has the DNA TGTGCCAGCAGTTACTTAGGGTTGGGATACGAGCAGTACTTC. It translates to CASSYLGLGYEQYF.